The entry below describes one T cell receptor beta chain. The data derive from a study of T cell responses to AZD1222 COVID-19 vaccine. The repertoire was sequenced with immunoSEQ multiplex PCR; TCRdb's copy has only in-frame clones and lacks some. The repertoire holds 150,000 to 200,000 clones, 80% to 95% seen once, with 1% to 1.5% in the top ten. The CDR3 contains 17 residues. Looked up from germline, CDR1 is SGHDT and CDR2 is YYEEEE. Unmatched junction bases numbered 13, after V lost 4 bases and J lost 2 bases. The sequencing here drew on peripheral blood, taken 28 days after the second AZD1222 dose. The chain uses TRBV5-6 and TRBJ2-3; 7 bases map to TRBD2. This TCR was recovered from an adult who received the AZD1222 COVID-19 vaccine. DNA of the CDR3: TGTGCCAGCAGCCCCTTCAGTGCTAGCGGTTCCACAGATACGCAGTATTTT. Its translation is CASSPFSASGSTDTQYF.